This TCR beta chain stems from a study of cytomegalovirus exposure and HLA in healthy donors. Study-level results: With DRB1 most and HLA-C fewest, TCR association rates differed between HLA loci in a later analysis.

PCR primers comprised 60 Vbeta and 13 Jbeta primers. This table comes from immunoSEQ multiplex PCR, and its TCRdb copy is limited to in-frame clones, with some not included. This repertoire shows some 110,000 clones, about 15% found once; its top ten account for roughly 0.8%. Trimming removed 6 bases from V and 3 bases from J, with 11 bases in between. Germline-derived CDR1 and CDR2 are MNHNY and SVGAGI (reference sequence). The CDR3 has 13 amino acids. Remarks on this clone: Its cognate antigen is unknown.

The receptor's source is a female donor in good health and CMV-seronegative. V usage is TRBV6-6 and J usage is TRBJ1-2; D is undetermined. Sequencing used PBMCs. The CDR3 region has the DNA TGTGCCAGCAGCAAAGAAATAGACTATGGCTACACCTTC. Amino acids: CASSKEIDYGYTF.